Presented here are 22 T cell receptor beta chains from one specimen sequenced in a study of blood T cell repertoires in COVID-19. Profiling relied on immunoSEQ multiplex PCR, and the TCRdb table lists in-frame clones only, not all of them. The repertoire consists of 65,000 to 85,000 clones, with 90% to 95% occurring once and the leading ten covering roughly 5.8%. Sequenced input: peripheral blood. The receptors shown here come from a human donor in a cohort sampled during active COVID-19.

This rearrangement joins TRBV19 to TRBJ2-7, with 7 bases aligning to TRBD1. CDR1 and CDR2 from the germline V gene are LNHDA and SQIVND (reference sequence). V dropped 5 bases and J dropped 2; count of bases not matched to a gene: 9. The CDR3 sequence is 15 residues long. In DNA, the CDR3 is TGTGCCAGTAGTCCTAGGGTACAGGGGACCTACGAGCAGTACTTC. Protein: CASSPRVQGTYEQYF. Full variable domain (outside the CDR3, taken from reference TRBV19 and TRBJ2-7): DGGITQSPKYLFRKEGQNVTLSCEQNLNHDAMYWYRQDPGQGLRLIYYSQIVNDFQKGDIAEGYSVSREKKESFPLTVTSAQKNPTAFYLCASSPRVQGTYEQYFGPGTRLTVT.

The chain recombines TRBV11-3 with TRBJ2-5; TRBD1 agrees at 7 bases. Germline CDR1 and CDR2: SGHNT and YENEEA. The length of the CDR3 is 15 residues. V lost 5 bases and J lost 2; bases outside the gene matches: 8. The CDR3 sequence is CASSPALDRQETQYF. CDR3 nucleotides: TGTGCCAGCAGCCCCGCCCTGGACAGGCAAGAGACCCAGTACTTC.

The chain joins TRBV6-6 to TRBJ1-2, with a possible D match to TRBD1 (6 bases). The CDR3 loop spans 16 amino acids. V was shortened by 7 bases and J by 1 base, with 19 bases between the two germline ends. The germline gives CDR1 MNHNY, CDR2 SVGAGI (reference sequence). DNA for the CDR3: TGTGCCAGCACCAGTATGGAACAGGGAAATAACTATGGCTACACCTTC. Translation gives CASTSMEQGNNYGYTF.

The chain uses TRBV4-3 and TRBJ2-2; D is unclear. The CDR3 sequence is 15 residues long. V shed 1 base and J shed 0 bases, with 6 bases lying between them. Germline CDR1 reads LGHNA; CDR2 reads YSLEER. The CDR3 coding sequence is TGCGCCAGCAGCCAAGTGACTGCGAACACCGGGGAGCTGTTTTTT. It specifies CASSQVTANTGELFF.

The chain joins TRBV2 to TRBJ2-7, with 7 bases aligning to TRBD2. This CDR3 has 16 residues. Germline values: CDR1 SNHLY, CDR2 FYNNEI. The J segment lost 2 bases and the V segment lost 5 bases, leaving 12 bases of the junction unmatched. The CDR3 region has the DNA TGTGCCAGCAGTTCGAATCGGGACTACACGACCTACGAGCAGTACTTC. Its translation is CASSSNRDYTTYEQYF.

This chain connects TRBV29-1 to TRBJ2-7; D is perhaps TRBD1 (6 bases). The CDR3 is 13 residues long. The germline gives CDR1 SQVTM, CDR2 ANQGSEA. V was trimmed by 0 bases and J by 6 bases, leaving 12 bases between them. CDR3 DNA sequence: TGCAGCGTTGAAGATCAAGGACAGAGCGAGCAGTACTTC. Translation: CSVEDQGQSEQYF.

This chain links TRBV5-6 with TRBJ1-1, with D unclear. V was cut by 5 bases and J by 1 base, with 3 bases left in between. This CDR3 spans 11 amino acids. Looked up from germline, CDR1 is SGHDT and CDR2 is YYEEEE. CDR3 sequence reads: CASSRNTEAFF. The DNA for the CDR3 is TGTGCCAGCAGTCGGAACACTGAAGCTTTCTTT.

This chain connects TRBV4-3 to TRBJ2-1; D may be TRBD2 (5 bases). Germline V lookup: CDR1 LGHNA, CDR2 YSLEER. V was trimmed by 0 bases and J by 2 bases, leaving 8 bases between them. The CDR3 extends over 15 amino acids. The CDR3 is CASSQERVPYNEQFF. Written as DNA, the CDR3 is TGCGCCAGCAGCCAAGAGCGGGTCCCCTACAATGAGCAGTTCTTC.

On this clone: Other DNA sequences in this sample translate to the same CDR3. The chain couples TRBV6-5 to TRBJ1-1, with D perhaps matching TRBD1 (5 bases). The CDR3 totals 14 residues. Germline V gives CDR1 MNHEY, CDR2 SVGAGI. The germline V and J ends were trimmed by 2 bases and 0 bases, with 7 bases remaining between them. CDR3 nucleotides: TGTGCCAGCAGTTACGGGGCGCTGAACACTGAAGCTTTCTTT. Amino acid sequence: CASSYGALNTEAFF.

The DNA for the CDR3 is TGTGCCAGCTTGGACAGGGTTGGTAAACTGTTTTTT. Encoded protein: CASLDRVGKLFF. The chain recombines TRBV7-9 with TRBJ1-4; 8 nucleotides agree with TRBD1. V lost 8 bases to trimming and J lost 11 bases; unmatched junction nucleotides: 7. The CDR3 sequence is 12 residues long. Germline CDR1 reads SEHNR; CDR2 reads FQNEAQ (reference sequence).

The CDR3 DNA is TGTGCCAGCAGCCAGGGGGACAGGGTAGACACCATATATTTT. Its translation is CASSQGDRVDTIYF. The chain carries TRBV4-2 and TRBJ1-3, with 9 bases fitting TRBD1. V gave up 3 bases and J gave up 8 bases; unmatched junction bases: 5. Per germline, CDR1 LGHNA and CDR2 YNFKEQ. The CDR3 spans 14 residues.

The genes are TRBV7-9 and TRBJ2-7; perhaps TRBD1 as D (7 bases). Trimming pared 5 bases from V and 5 bases from J, leaving 16 bases between. Germline CDR1 SEHNR, CDR2 FQNEAQ (reference sequence). The CDR3 has 14 residues. The DNA for the CDR3 is TGTGCCAGCAGCCGGGGGACAGAGATTCACGAGCAGTACTTC. As protein: CASSRGTEIHEQYF.

The chain is built from TRBV19 and TRBJ2-2; maybe TRBD2 (5 bases). Germline V lookup: CDR1 LNHDA, CDR2 SQIVND (reference sequence). This CDR3 has 15 residues. Trimming removed 3 bases at V and 4 bases at J, with 12 bases between. The CDR3 loop reads CASSIRGSPTGELFF. The CDR3 DNA is TGTGCCAGTAGTATTCGGGGATCCCCCACCGGGGAGCTGTTTTTT. The complete variable domain, with remaining parts taken from reference TRBV19 and TRBJ2-2, reads DGGITQSPKYLFRKEGQNVTLSCEQNLNHDAMYWYRQDPGQGLRLIYYSQIVNDFQKGDIAEGYSVSREKKESFPLTVTSAQKNPTAFYLCASSIRGSPTGELFFGEGSRLTVL.

The V and J genes are TRBV6-5 and TRBJ1-6; D remains unclear. With 2 bases removed from V and 4 bases from J, the gap between germline ends came to 9 bases. The CDR3 extends over 15 amino acids. The germline gives CDR1 MNHEY, CDR2 SVGAGI. The CDR3 nucleotides read TGTGCCAGCAGTTACACACCTTTTTATAATTCACCCCTCCACTTT. This gives the protein CASSYTPFYNSPLHF.

The J gene is TRBJ2-7, the V gene TRBV6-5; D may be TRBD2 (7 bases). Between the trimmed V and J ends, which lost 2 bases and 7 bases, there was a span of 21 bases. The CDR3 length is 16 residues. Germline V lookup: CDR1 MNHEY, CDR2 SVGAGI. The CDR3 spells CASSYSGRGPRGEQYF. CDR3 coding DNA: TGTGCCAGCAGTTACAGCGGGCGGGGGCCTCGAGGGGAGCAGTACTTC.

The chain links TRBV3-1 (or the pseudogene TRBV3-2) to TRBJ2-7; 8 positions agree with TRBD2. The V gene end was trimmed by 1 base and the J gene end by 9 bases; junction bases not matched to a gene: 14. The CDR3 totals 16 residues. Germline CDR1 reads LGHDT; CDR2 reads YNNKEL (reference sequence). CDR3 sequence reads: CASSQGVLAGTRGQYF. In DNA, the CDR3 is TGTGCCAGCAGCCAAGGGGTATTAGCGGGGACCCGGGGGCAGTACTTC.

Concerning this clone: A read error may account for a junction end that differs from germline. The V gene is TRBV7-3, the J gene TRBJ1-1; 7 positions match TRBD1. The CDR3 loop spans 16 amino acids. CDR1 and CDR2 from the germline V gene are SGHTA and FQGTGA. The CDR3 region is CASSLTYRGMNTEAFF. The CDR3 DNA reads as TGTGCCAGCAGCCTAACATACAGGGGCATGAACACTGAAGCTTTCTTT.

The J gene is TRBJ2-1, the V gene TRBV5-1; TRBD2 matches 8 bases. The CDR3 spans 16 residues. V lost 4 bases to trimming and J lost 8 bases; unmatched junction nucleotides: 14. From germline, CDR1 is SGHRS and CDR2 YFSETQ. This CDR3 reads CASSPPGGAGGDEQFF. Written as DNA, the CDR3 is TGCGCCAGCAGCCCACCGGGGGGGGCCGGGGGCGATGAGCAGTTCTTC.

The V and J genes are TRBV4-1 and TRBJ1-1; TRBD1 aligns across 9 bases. Germline CDR1 reads MGHRA; CDR2 reads YSYEKL. The CDR3 contains 14 residues. J gave up 11 bases and V 4 bases, and 11 bases lay outside the gene matches. The CDR3 coding sequence is TGCGCCAGCAGCCGGCCCGGGACAGGGAACGAGGCTTTCTTT. Its protein is CASSRPGTGNEAFF.

This clone was observed once. The chain combines TRBV6-5 with TRBJ2-3; D is ambiguous. V was cut by 10 bases and J by 0 bases, with 14 bases left in between. Germline V gene data show CDR1 as MNHEY and CDR2 as SVGAGI. CDR3 length: 14 amino acids. CDR3 sequence (DNA): TGTGCCACCCAAAGACTCACTAGCACAGATACGCAGTATTTT. Its protein is CATQRLTSTDTQYF.

V usage is TRBV29-1 and J usage is TRBJ1-2; D not certain. V dropped 2 bases and J dropped 8 bases, with 9 bases sitting between them. This CDR3 is 11 amino acids long. Germline V gives CDR1 SQVTM, CDR2 ANQGSEA. The CDR3 DNA reads TGCAGCGTTGAAATCGGGTGGGGCTACACCTTC. Translated: CSVEIGWGYTF.

J is TRBJ1-2 and V is TRBV21-1. TRBV21-1 is an annotated pseudogene. CDR3 size: 12 residues. For the CDR3, the DNA is TGTGCCAGCAGCAAGAGGGAGGGCGGCTACACCTTC. Translation: CASSKREGGYTF.